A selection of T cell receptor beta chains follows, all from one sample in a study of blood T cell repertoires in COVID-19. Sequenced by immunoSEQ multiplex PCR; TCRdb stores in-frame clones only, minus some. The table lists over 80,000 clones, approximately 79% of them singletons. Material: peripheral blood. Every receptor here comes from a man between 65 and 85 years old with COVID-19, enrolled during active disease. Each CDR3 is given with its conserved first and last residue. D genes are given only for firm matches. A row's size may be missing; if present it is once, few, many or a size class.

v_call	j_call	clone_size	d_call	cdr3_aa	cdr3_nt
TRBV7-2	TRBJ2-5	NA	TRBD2	CASSLVSTSGQETQYF	TGTGCCAGCAGCTTAGTTTCGACTAGCGGTCAAGAGACCCAGTACTTC
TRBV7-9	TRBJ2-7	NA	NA	CASSLVGETYEQYF	TGTGCCAGCAGCTTAGTCGGGGAGACCTACGAGCAGTACTTC
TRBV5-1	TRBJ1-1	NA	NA	CASSPGTTGTEAFF	TGCGCCAGCAGCCCGGGGACTACGGGGACTGAAGCTTTCTTT
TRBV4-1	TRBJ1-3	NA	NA	CASSQGAYSGNTIYF	TGCGCCAGCAGCCAAGGGGCGTACTCTGGAAACACCATATATTTT
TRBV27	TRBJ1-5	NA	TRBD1	CASSQRGTASTSNQPQHF	TGTGCCAGCAGTCAAAGAGGGACAGCTTCAACTAGCAATCAGCCCCAGCATTTT
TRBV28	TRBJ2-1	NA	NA	CASRRQVNEQFF	TGTGCCAGCAGGAGACAGGTCAATGAGCAGTTCTTC
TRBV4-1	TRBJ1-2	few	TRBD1	CASSHSGGANYGYTF	TGCGCCAGCAGCCATTCAGGGGGCGCAAACTATGGCTACACCTTC
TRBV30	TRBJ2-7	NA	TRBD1	CAWSKIARGLDEQYF	TGTGCCTGGAGTAAGATTGCCAGGGGGTTGGACGAGCAGTACTTC
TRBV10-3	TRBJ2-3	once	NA	CAISVLTGETDTQYF	TGTGCCATCAGTGTCCTGACAGGAGAAACAGATACGCAGTATTTT
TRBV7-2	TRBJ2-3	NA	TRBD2	CASSDATSGRDTQYF	TGTGCCAGCAGCGACGCGACTAGCGGGAGGGATACGCAGTATTTT